This T cell receptor (beta chain) was identified in a study of human T cells and chemical hapten exposure. Time point in this sample: pre-sensitization, week 0. Treatment given: therapeutic diphenylcyclopropenone sensitization with weekly scalp DPC. A single record per CDR3 protein comes from TCRdb applying MiXCR to the RACE reads. The profile covers about 300,000 distinct CDR3 sequences, with around 5.5% appearing a single time and over 6.5% taken by the ten largest. This CDR3 is built from 15 residues. Germline CDR1 SEHNR, CDR2 FQNEAQ (reference sequence). The ends were cut back, 3 bases at V and 7 bases at J, with 16 bases in the middle.

The source was whole blood, collected in connection with sensitization to the hapten diphenylcyclopropenone (DPC). This TCR was sampled from a woman aged 18-29 years with alopecia areata. Some clones in this sample may be carry-over from other donors' samples. The chain joins TRBV7-9 to TRBJ2-1; no definite D call. The CDR3 is CASSLPFEYRNEQFF. In DNA form, the CDR3 reads TGTGCCAGCAGCTTGCCCTTTGAGTACCGTAATGAGCAGTTCTTC.